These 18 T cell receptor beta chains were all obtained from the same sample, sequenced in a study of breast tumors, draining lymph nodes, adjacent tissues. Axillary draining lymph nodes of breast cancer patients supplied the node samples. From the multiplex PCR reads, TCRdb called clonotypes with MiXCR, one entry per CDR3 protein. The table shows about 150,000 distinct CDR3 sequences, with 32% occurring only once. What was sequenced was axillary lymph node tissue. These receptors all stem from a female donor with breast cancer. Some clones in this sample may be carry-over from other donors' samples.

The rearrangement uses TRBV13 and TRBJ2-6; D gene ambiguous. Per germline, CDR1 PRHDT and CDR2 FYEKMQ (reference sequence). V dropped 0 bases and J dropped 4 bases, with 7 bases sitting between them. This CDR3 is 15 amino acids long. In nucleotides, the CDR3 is TGTGCCAGCAGCTTAGGAATTGTCGGGGCCAACGTCCTGACTTTC. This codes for CASSLGIVGANVLTF.

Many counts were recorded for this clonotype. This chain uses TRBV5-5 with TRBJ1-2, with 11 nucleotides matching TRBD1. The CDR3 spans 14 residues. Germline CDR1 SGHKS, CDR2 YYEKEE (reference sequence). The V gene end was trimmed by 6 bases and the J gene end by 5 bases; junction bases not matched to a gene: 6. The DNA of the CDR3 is TGTGCCAGCACCCTAGGGACAGGGGGGTATGGCTACACCTTC. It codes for CASTLGTGGYGYTF. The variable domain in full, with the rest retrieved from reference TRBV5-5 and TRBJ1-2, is DAGVTQSPTHLIKTRGQQVTLRCSPISGHKSVSWYQQVLGQGPQFIFQYYEKEERGRGNFPDRFSARQFPNYSSELNVNALLLGDSALYLCASTLGTGGYGYTFGSGTRLTVV.

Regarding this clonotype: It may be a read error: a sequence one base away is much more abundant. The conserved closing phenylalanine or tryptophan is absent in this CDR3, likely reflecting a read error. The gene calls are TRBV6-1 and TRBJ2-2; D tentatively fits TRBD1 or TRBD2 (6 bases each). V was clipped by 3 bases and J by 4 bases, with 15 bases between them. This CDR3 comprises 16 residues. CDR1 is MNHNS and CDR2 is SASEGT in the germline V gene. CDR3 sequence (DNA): TGTGCCAGCAGTGAGGCGGGACACCCGAGCACCGGGGAGCTGTTTTTG. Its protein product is CASSEAGHPSTGELFL.

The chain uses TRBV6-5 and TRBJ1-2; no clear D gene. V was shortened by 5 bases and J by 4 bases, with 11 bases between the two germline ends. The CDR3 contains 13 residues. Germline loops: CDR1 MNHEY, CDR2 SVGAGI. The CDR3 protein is CASSHHPSYGYTF. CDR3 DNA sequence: TGTGCCAGCAGTCACCATCCGTCCTATGGCTACACCTTC.

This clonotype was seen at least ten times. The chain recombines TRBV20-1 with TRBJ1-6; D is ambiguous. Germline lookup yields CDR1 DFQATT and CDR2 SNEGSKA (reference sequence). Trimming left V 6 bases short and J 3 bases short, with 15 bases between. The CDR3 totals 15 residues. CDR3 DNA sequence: TGCAGTGCCTATTTCGAGCGGAGCTATAATTCACCCCTCCACTTT. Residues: CSAYFERSYNSPLHF.

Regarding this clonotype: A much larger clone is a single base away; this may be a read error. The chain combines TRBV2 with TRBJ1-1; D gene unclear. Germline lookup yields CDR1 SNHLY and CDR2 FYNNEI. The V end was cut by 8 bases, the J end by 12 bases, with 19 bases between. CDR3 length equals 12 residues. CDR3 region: CASGPERTMTFF. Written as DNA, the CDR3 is TGTGCCAGCGGTCCCGAGAGGACGATGACTTTCTTT.

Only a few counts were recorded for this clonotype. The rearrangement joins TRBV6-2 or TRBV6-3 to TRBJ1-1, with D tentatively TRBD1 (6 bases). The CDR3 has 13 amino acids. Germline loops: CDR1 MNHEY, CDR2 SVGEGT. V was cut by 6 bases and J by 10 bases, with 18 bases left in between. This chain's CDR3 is CASSSGQTRPAFF. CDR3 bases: TGTGCCAGCAGCTCCGGACAGACTCGGCCAGCTTTCTTT.

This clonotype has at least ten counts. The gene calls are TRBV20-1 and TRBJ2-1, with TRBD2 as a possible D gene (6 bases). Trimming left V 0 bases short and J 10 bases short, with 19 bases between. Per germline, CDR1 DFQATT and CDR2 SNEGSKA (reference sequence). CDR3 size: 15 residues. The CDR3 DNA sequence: TGCAGTGCTAGAGATTGGCGGGGCGGAAATGGGGAGCAGTTCTTC. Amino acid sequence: CSARDWRGGNGEQFF.

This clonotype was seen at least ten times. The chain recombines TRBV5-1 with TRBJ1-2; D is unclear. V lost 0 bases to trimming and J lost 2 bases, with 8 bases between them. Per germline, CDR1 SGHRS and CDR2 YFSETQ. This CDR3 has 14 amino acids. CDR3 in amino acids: CASSLEGRNYGYTF. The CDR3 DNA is TGCGCCAGCAGCTTGGAAGGCAGAAACTATGGCTACACCTTC.

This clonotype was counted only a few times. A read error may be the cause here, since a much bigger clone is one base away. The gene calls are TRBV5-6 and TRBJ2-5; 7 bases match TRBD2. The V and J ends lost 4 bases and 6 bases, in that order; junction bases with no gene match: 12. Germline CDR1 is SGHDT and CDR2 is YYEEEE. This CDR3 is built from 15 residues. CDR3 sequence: CASSGGDATRKTQYF. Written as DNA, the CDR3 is TGTGCCAGCAGCGGGGGGGACGCGACGAGGAAGACCCAGTACTTC.

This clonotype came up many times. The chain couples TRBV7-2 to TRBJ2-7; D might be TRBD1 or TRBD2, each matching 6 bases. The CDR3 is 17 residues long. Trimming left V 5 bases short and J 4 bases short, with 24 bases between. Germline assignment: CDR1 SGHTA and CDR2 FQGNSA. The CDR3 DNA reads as TGTGCCAGCAGCCCAAGGGGGGTCCTAGAGGGAAATTACGAGCAGTACTTC. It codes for CASSPRGVLEGNYEQYF.

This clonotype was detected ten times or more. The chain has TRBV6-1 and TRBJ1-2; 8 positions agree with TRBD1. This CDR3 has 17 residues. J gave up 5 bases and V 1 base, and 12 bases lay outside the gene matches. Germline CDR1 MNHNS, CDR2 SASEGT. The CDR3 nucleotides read TGTGCCAGCAGTGAAGTGGGCAGGGGGCGATTGGGATATGGCTACACCTTC. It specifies CASSEVGRGRLGYGYTF.

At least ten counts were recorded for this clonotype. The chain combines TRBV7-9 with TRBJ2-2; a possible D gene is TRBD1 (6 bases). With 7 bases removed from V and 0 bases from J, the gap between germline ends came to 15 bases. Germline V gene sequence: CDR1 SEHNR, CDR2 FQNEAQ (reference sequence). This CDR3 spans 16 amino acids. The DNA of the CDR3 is TGTGCCAGCAACCCTGTGAACAGGGCGAACACCGGGGAGCTGTTTTTT. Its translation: CASNPVNRANTGELFF. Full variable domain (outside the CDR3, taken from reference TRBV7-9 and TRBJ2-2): DTGVSQNPRHKITKRGQNVTFRCDPISEHNRLYWYRQTLGQGPEFLTYFQNEAQLEKSRLLSDRFSAERPKGSFSTLEIQRTEQGDSAMYLCASNPVNRANTGELFFGEGSRLTVL.

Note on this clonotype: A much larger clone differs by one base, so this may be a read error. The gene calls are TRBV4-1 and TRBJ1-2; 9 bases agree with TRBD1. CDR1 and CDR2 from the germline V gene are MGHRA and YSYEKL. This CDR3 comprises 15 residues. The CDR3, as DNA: TGCGCCGGCAGCCACTATCCTACAGGGGGCCGGGGCTACACCTTC. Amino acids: CAGSHYPTGGRGYTF.

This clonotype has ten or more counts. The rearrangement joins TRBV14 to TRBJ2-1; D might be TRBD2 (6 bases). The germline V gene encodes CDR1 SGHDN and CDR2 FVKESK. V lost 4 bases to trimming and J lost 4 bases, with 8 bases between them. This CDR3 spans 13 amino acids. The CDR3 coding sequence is TGTGCCAGCAGCCTGGGACTTTACAATGAGCAGTTCTTC. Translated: CASSLGLYNEQFF. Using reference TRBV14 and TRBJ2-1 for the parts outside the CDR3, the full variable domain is EAGVTQFPSHSVIEKGQTVTLRCDPISGHDNLYWYRRVMGKEIKFLLHFVKESKQDESGMPNNRFLAERTGGTYSTLKVQPAELEDSGVYFCASSLGLYNEQFFGPGTRLTVL.

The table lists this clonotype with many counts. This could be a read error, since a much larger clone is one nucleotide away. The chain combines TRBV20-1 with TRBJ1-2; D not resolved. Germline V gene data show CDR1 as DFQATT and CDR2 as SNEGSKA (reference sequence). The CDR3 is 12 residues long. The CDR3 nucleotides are TGCAGTGCTCATGACCCTGCCTCTGGCTCCACCTTC. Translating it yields CSAHDPASGSTF.

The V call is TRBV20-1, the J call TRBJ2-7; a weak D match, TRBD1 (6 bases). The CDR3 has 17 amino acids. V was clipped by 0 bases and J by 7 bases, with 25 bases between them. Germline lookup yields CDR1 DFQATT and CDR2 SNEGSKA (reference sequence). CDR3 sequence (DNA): TGCAGTGCTAGAGATCCCTCACCGGGACATGGGGCCAGGGAGCAGTACTTC. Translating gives CSARDPSPGHGAREQYF.

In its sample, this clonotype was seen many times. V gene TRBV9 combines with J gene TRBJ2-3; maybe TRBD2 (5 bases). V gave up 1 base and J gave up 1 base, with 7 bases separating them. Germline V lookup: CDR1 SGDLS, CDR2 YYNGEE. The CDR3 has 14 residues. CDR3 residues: CASSVLGGTDTQYF. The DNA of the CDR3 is TGTGCCAGCAGCGTACTCGGGGGCACAGATACGCAGTATTTT.